This T cell receptor beta chain was retrieved from a study of T cells in localized non-small cell lung cancer. Study findings and constraints: There was an association of higher blood T cell density with longer overall survival. For the top 100 tumor clones, a median about 57 also appeared in adjacent lung. Of the tissues analyzed, uninvolved adjacent lung showed maximal T cell clonality, greater than tumor.

Profiled with immunoSEQ multiplex PCR; TCRdb holds only in-frame clones, not every one. The data show more than 15,000 clones, roughly 90% seen once. The germline V gene encodes CDR1 LNHDA and CDR2 SQIVND (reference sequence). Trimming took 5 bases from V and 2 from J, leaving 19 bases between them. This CDR3 comprises 17 residues. Concerning this clone itself: Its antigen remains unidentified.

The clonotype originates from a female donor at least 60 years old with stage III squamous cell lung carcinoma. This chain connects TRBV19 to TRBJ1-5; D uncertain. Sequencing used peripheral blood, obtained before any cancer treatment. The DNA for the CDR3 is TGTGCCAGTAGTGACCGAAACCAGGCGGGCGGCAATCAGCCCCAGCATTTT. Translated, it gives CASSDRNQAGGNQPQHF. Supplemented by reference TRBV19 and TRBJ1-5, the full variable domain reads DGGITQSPKYLFRKEGQNVTLSCEQNLNHDAMYWYRQDPGQGLRLIYYSQIVNDFQKGDIAEGYSVSREKKESFPLTVTSAQKNPTAFYLCASSDRNQAGGNQPQHFGDGTRLSIL.